The next 22 T cell receptor beta chains were all read from a single sample in a study of blood T cell repertoires in COVID-19. Sequencing was performed with immunoSEQ multiplex PCR; in TCRdb, only in-frame clones are kept and a portion is missing. The sample contains around 200,000 clones, 65% to 85% of which appear only once. Sequenced: peripheral blood. The source is a woman in her 50s with acute or convalescent COVID-19.

The chain carries TRBV29-1 and TRBJ2-2; 7 positions match TRBD1. The CDR3 is 15 amino acids. V was clipped by 6 bases and J by 0 bases; unmatched bases: 7. Germline V gene data show CDR1 as SQVTM and CDR2 as ANQGSEA. The CDR3 here is CSVRQGAANTGELFF. The CDR3 DNA reads as TGCAGCGTCCGACAGGGAGCGGCGAACACCGGGGAGCTGTTTTTT.

The genes are TRBV5-1 and TRBJ2-1, with D perhaps TRBD2 (7 bases). This CDR3 comprises 15 residues. V was pared by 5 bases and J by 5 bases, with 17 bases between. CDR1 SGHRS and CDR2 YFSETQ come from the germline V gene. DNA for the CDR3: TGCGCCAGCAGTTTCCTTGCGGGGGCCCACAATGAGCAGTTCTTC. This sequence encodes CASSFLAGAHNEQFF.

This sequence joins TRBV19 and TRBJ2-2; tentatively, D is TRBD2 (5 bases). Germline V lookup: CDR1 LNHDA, CDR2 SQIVND (reference sequence). Trimming removed 6 bases at V and 6 bases at J, with 14 bases between. This CDR3 is 14 amino acids long. DNA of the CDR3: TGTGCCAGTAGCCCTGACGGACTGGCCGGGGAGCTGTTTTTT. Translated: CASSPDGLAGELFF.

The chain employs TRBV27 and TRBJ2-1; 8 bases are shared with TRBD2. V lost 4 bases to trimming and J lost 3 bases; unmatched junction nucleotides: 8. This CDR3 contains 16 residues. CDR1 is MNHEY and CDR2 is SMNVEV in the germline V gene (reference sequence). The CDR3 sequence is CASSSPALAGYNEQFF. In DNA, the CDR3 is TGTGCCAGCAGTTCACCCGCGCTAGCGGGCTACAATGAGCAGTTCTTC.

The V and J genes are TRBV27 and TRBJ2-7; 13 positions match TRBD2. V shed 0 bases and J 3 bases; nucleotides not matched to a gene: 11. Per germline, CDR1 MNHEY and CDR2 SMNVEV (reference sequence). This CDR3 spans 19 amino acids. CDR3 sequence reads: CASSLSWTSGSRKDYEQYF. CDR3 bases: TGTGCCAGCAGTTTATCGTGGACTAGCGGGAGTAGAAAGGACTACGAGCAGTACTTC.

This chain joins TRBV2 and TRBJ2-2, with D possibly being TRBD2 (6 bases). From germline, CDR1 is SNHLY and CDR2 FYNNEI. The CDR3 is made up of 14 amino acids. Trimming pared 2 bases from V and 6 bases from J, leaving 10 bases between. The CDR3 loop reads CASSETRLAGELFF. As DNA, the CDR3 is TGTGCCAGCAGTGAAACGAGACTAGCCGGGGAGCTGTTTTTT.

The gene calls are TRBV7-9 and TRBJ1-1; TRBD1 is a possible D gene (5 bases). The CDR3 extends over 15 amino acids. Trimming removed 5 bases from V and 0 bases from J, with 13 bases in between. Germline values: CDR1 SEHNR, CDR2 FQNEAQ (reference sequence). The CDR3 DNA sequence: TGTGCCAGCAGCCGCATGACAGAGATGAACACTGAAGCTTTCTTT. The encoded protein is CASSRMTEMNTEAFF.

This clone has a handful of counts. This rearrangement joins TRBV5-1 to TRBJ2-2, with 10 bases identical to TRBD2. This CDR3 spans 16 amino acids. Unmatched junction bases numbered 5, after V lost 1 base and J lost 5 bases. From germline, CDR1 is SGHRS and CDR2 YFSETQ. The CDR3 protein is CASSLILAGDTGELFF. As DNA, the CDR3 is TGCGCCAGCAGCTTGATCCTAGCGGGAGATACCGGGGAGCTGTTTTTT. Looking up the rest from reference TRBV5-1 and TRBJ2-2 gives the full variable domain: KAGVTQTPRYLIKTRGQQVTLSCSPISGHRSVSWYQQTPGQGLQFLFEYFSETQRNKGNFPGRFSGRQFSNSRSEMNVSTLELGDSALYLCASSLILAGDTGELFFGEGSRLTVL.

The chain combines TRBV6-5 with TRBJ1-2, with no clear D. The germline gives CDR1 MNHEY, CDR2 SVGAGI. This CDR3 has 13 residues. The germline V and J ends were trimmed by 2 bases and 8 bases, with 12 bases remaining between them. CDR3 sequence: CASSYLQPRGYTF. The CDR3 DNA follows: TGTGCCAGCAGTTACCTCCAGCCGCGGGGCTACACCTTC.

This clone was observed a handful of times. V usage is TRBV28 and J usage is TRBJ2-7; possibly TRBD2 for D (6 bases). The CDR3 has 12 residues. V was shortened by 2 bases and J by 6 bases, with 8 bases between the two germline ends. CDR1 is MDHEN and CDR2 is SYDVKM in the germline V gene. CDR3 DNA: TGTGCCAGCAGTTTAGGCGGGACCGAGCAGTACTTC. It is translated as CASSLGGTEQYF.

The chain is built from TRBV7-2 and TRBJ1-3; 8 nucleotides agree with TRBD1. There are 18 residues in the CDR3. Germline V gene data show CDR1 as SGHTA and CDR2 as FQGNSA. V lost 5 bases and J lost 3; bases outside the gene matches: 15. The CDR3 nucleotides are TGTGCCAGCAGCCCAGGACAGGGTAGTAAACTAGGTGGAAACACCATATATTTT. This encodes CASSPGQGSKLGGNTIYF.

The rearrangement joins TRBV7-2 to TRBJ2-7; 10 positions agree with TRBD2. This CDR3 has 15 amino acids. Per germline, CDR1 SGHTA and CDR2 FQGNSA. With 3 bases clipped from V and 5 bases from J, the junction kept 7 bases outside the gene matches. CDR3 sequence: CASSFRLAGRHEQYF. The CDR3 region has the DNA TGTGCCAGCAGCTTCAGACTAGCGGGCCGCCACGAGCAGTACTTC.

The CDR3 nucleotides are TGTGCCAGCAACGTAGGGGAAGGTTCACCCCTCCACTTT. Translating gives CASNVGEGSPLHF. The rearrangement joins TRBV12-3 or TRBV12-4 to TRBJ1-6; D perhaps matches TRBD1 (5 bases). The length of the CDR3 is 13 residues. Trimming shortened V by 7 bases and J by 9 bases, and 13 bases separated the two germline ends.

The chain is built from TRBV19 and TRBJ2-7; 7 bases are a match to TRBD1. The CDR3 runs to 12 residues. Germline trimming cut 5 bases from V and 5 bases from J; bases unmatched to any gene: 3. Germline assignment: CDR1 LNHDA and CDR2 SQIVND (reference sequence). The CDR3 DNA reads as TGTGCCAGTAGTCACGGGACAGACGAGCAGTACTTC. It translates to CASSHGTDEQYF. The variable domain in full, completed from reference TRBV19 and TRBJ2-7, reads DGGITQSPKYLFRKEGQNVTLSCEQNLNHDAMYWYRQDPGQGLRLIYYSQIVNDFQKGDIAEGYSVSREKKESFPLTVTSAQKNPTAFYLCASSHGTDEQYFGPGTRLTVT.

This clone came up once. The rearrangement joins TRBV7-3 to TRBJ2-1; D ambiguous. The germline V and J ends were trimmed by 5 bases and 0 bases, with 5 bases remaining between them. The CDR3 has 13 amino acids. Germline V CDR1 and CDR2: SGHTA, FQGTGA. CDR3 in amino acids: CASSPGSYNEQFF. The CDR3 DNA reads TGTGCCAGCAGCCCGGGCTCCTACAATGAGCAGTTCTTC. The whole variable domain, filled in from reference TRBV7-3 and TRBJ2-1, reads GAGVSQTPSNKVTEKGKYVELRCDPISGHTALYWYRQSLGQGPEFLIYFQGTGAADDSGLPNDRFFAVRPEGSVSTLKIQRTERGDSAVYLCASSPGSYNEQFFGPGTRLTVL.

The rearrangement uses TRBV10-1 and TRBJ1-4; D gene unclear. Germline-derived CDR1 and CDR2 are WNHNN and SYGVQD (reference sequence). The V gene lost 3 bases and the J gene lost 4 bases, with 3 bases spanning the gap. This CDR3 is built from 12 residues. The CDR3 sequence is CASSDSNEKLFF. CDR3 in DNA: TGCGCCAGCAGTGACAGTAATGAAAAACTGTTTTTT.

The chain joins TRBV19 to TRBJ2-2; TRBD2 matches at 8 bases. The CDR3 covers 13 residues. After removal of 6 bases from V and 6 bases from J, the junction contained 3 bases not matched to a gene. Per the germline V gene, CDR1 is LNHDA and CDR2 is SQIVND (reference sequence). The CDR3 nucleotides read TGTGCCAGTAGCGGGAGGGGAGCCGGGGAGCTGTTTTTT. It is translated as CASSGRGAGELFF.

This clone has only one observation. The chain joins TRBV28 to TRBJ2-1, with TRBD1 identical over 11 bases. CDR3 length: 20 amino acids. Germline CDR1 is MDHEN and CDR2 is SYDVKM. The V and J ends lost 5 bases and 3 bases, in that order; junction bases with no gene match: 18. Here the CDR3 DNA reads TGTGCCAGCAGTGCCTATCCCGGGACAGGGGGGACTTCGCTCTACAATGAGCAGTTCTTC. This gives the protein CASSAYPGTGGTSLYNEQFF. The full variable domain, its missing parts supplied by reference TRBV28 and TRBJ2-1, is DVKVTQSSRYLVKRTGEKVFLECVQDMDHENMFWYRQDPGLGLRLIYFSYDVKMKEKGDIPEGYSVSREKKERFSLILESASTNQTSMYLCASSAYPGTGGTSLYNEQFFGPGTRLTVL.

This rearrangement joins TRBV5-6 to TRBJ2-3; 8 positions agree with TRBD2. Germline lookup yields CDR1 SGHDT and CDR2 YYEEEE. The CDR3 covers 15 residues. The J segment lost 8 bases and the V segment lost 0 bases, leaving 8 bases of the junction unmatched. Here the CDR3 reads CASSLVSSGSRTQYF. The CDR3 bases are TGTGCCAGCAGCTTGGTATCCAGCGGGAGCCGTACGCAGTATTTT.

The CDR3 DNA reads as TGTGCCAGCAGTCCGAGCGGGAGCGGATTCGATACGCAGTATTTT. It yields the protein CASSPSGSGFDTQYF. The chain is built from TRBV28 and TRBJ2-3; 8 nucleotides align to TRBD2. The V gene's germline CDR1 is MDHEN and CDR2 SYDVKM. The CDR3 consists of 15 residues. Trimming took 5 bases from V and 6 from J; bases not matched to a gene: 10.

V gene TRBV2 combines with J gene TRBJ2-6, with D perhaps TRBD1 (5 bases). Trimming cost V 7 bases and J 2 bases, with 15 bases left between them. The length of the CDR3 is 16 residues. The germline V gene encodes CDR1 SNHLY and CDR2 FYNNEI. CDR3 bases: TGTGCCAGCAACCGGCAGGGAACTGCTGGGGCCAACGTCCTGACTTTC. Protein sequence: CASNRQGTAGANVLTF.

The chain combines TRBV27 with TRBJ1-1; 7 bases are shared with TRBD1. CDR3 size: 17 residues. Germline-derived CDR1 and CDR2 are MNHEY and SMNVEV (reference sequence). The V and J ends lost 5 bases and 1 base, in that order; junction bases with no gene match: 13. CDR3 coding DNA: TGTGCCAGCAGTCCGGTCATGGGACAGCGATCGAACACTGAAGCTTTCTTT. It encodes CASSPVMGQRSNTEAFF.